Listed below are T cell receptor beta chains from one sample, sequenced in a study of metastatic and nonmetastatic thyroid tumors. TCRdb re-called the PCR reads through MiXCR. Seen here are about 50,000 clones, 20% observed once, and the top ten hold roughly 4.2%. The sample taken for sequencing was blood. These receptors all stem from a female donor with papillary thyroid cancer or a benign thyroid nodule (not recorded which). Some clones in this sample may be carry-over from other donors' samples. Both conserved end residues are part of each CDR3. The D gene is left open where the match is weak. A clone size is listed for some rows: how often the clone was seen (once, few, many), or a class if it is expanded.

V gene	clone size	J gene	D gene	CDR3 protein	CDR3 DNA
TRBV5-1	many	TRBJ2-1	NA	CASSLPTSGAYNEQFF	TGCGCCAGCAGCTTACCCACTAGTGGGGCCTACAATGAGCAGTTCTTC
TRBV24-1	many	TRBJ2-2	NA	CATSKEGGNTGELFF	TGTGCCACCAGTAAGGAGGGGGGGAACACCGGGGAGCTGTTTTTT
TRBV12-3/TRBV12-4	many	TRBJ2-2	NA	CASRRKQGTGELFF	TGTGCCAGCCGACGAAAACAGGGAACCGGGGAGCTGTTTTTT
TRBV6-1	NA	TRBJ2-7	TRBD2	CASSPREDDQYF	TGTGCCAGTAGTCCCCGGGAGGATGATCAGTACTTC
TRBV19	many	TRBJ2-4	NA	CASSMRTVAKNIQYF	TGTGCCAGTAGTATGAGGACAGTAGCCAAAAACATTCAGTACTTC
TRBV4-1	NA	TRBJ2-1	TRBD1	CASSQDPGQCSSNEQFF	TGCGCCAGCAGCCAAGATCCGGGACAGTGTTCCTCCAATGAGCAGTTCTTC
TRBV7-8	NA	TRBJ2-7	TRBD1	CAGSLVGTGPIYEQYF	TGTGCCGGCAGCTTAGTCGGGACAGGGCCGATCTACGAGCAGTACTTC
TRBV11-2	many	TRBJ1-4	TRBD1	CASSPQGSSEKLFF	TGTGCCAGCAGCCCACAGGGGTCTTCCGAAAAACTGTTTTTT
TRBV19	many	TRBJ1-4	TRBD1	CASTRTGASTNEKLFF	TGTGCCAGTACCCGTACAGGGGCGAGTACTAATGAAAAACTGTTTTTT
TRBV6-4	many	TRBJ2-2	NA	CASSDSDTGELFF	TGTGCCAGCAGTGACTCGGACACCGGGGAGCTGTTTTTT
TRBV5-4	many	TRBJ2-2	NA	CASSLVQGTGELFF	TGTGCCAGCAGCTTGGTTCAGGGCACCGGGGAGCTGTTTTTT
TRBV11-2	many	TRBJ1-2	NA	CASSLGARHYGYTF	TGTGCCAGCAGCTTAGGGGCCCGGCACTATGGCTACACCTTC
TRBV28	many	TRBJ1-2	NA	CATMRSNYGYTF	TGTGCCACCATGCGGAGTAACTATGGCTACACCTTC
TRBV19	many	TRBJ2-1	TRBD2	CASAVAGGFEQFF	TGTGCCAGTGCTGTAGCGGGTGGTTTTGAGCAGTTCTTC
TRBV4-2	many	TRBJ2-1	TRBD2	CASSHLELAGHNEQFF	TGTGCCAGCAGCCACCTCGAACTAGCGGGACACAATGAGCAGTTCTTC
TRBV19	few	TRBJ2-1	NA	CASKTMSKNEQFF	TGTGCCAGCAAGACCATGTCGAAAAATGAGCAGTTCTTC
TRBV7-8	many	TRBJ1-3	NA	CASSLGRSQFSGNTIYF	TGTGCCAGCAGCTTAGGCCGCAGTCAATTCTCTGGAAACACCATATATTTT
TRBV7-9	many	TRBJ2-6	TRBD1	CASSRTGTGGLIGANVLTF	TGTGCCAGCAGCAGGACCGGGACAGGGGGCCTAATAGGGGCCAACGTCCTGACTTTC
TRBV2	NA	TRBJ2-6	TRBD1	CASSESSTGITSGANVLTF	TGTGCCAGCAGTGAATCCTCGACAGGGATCACCTCTGGGGCCAACGTCCTGACTTTC
TRBV30	medium-sized	TRBJ2-7	NA	CAWSVRGNYEQYF	TGTGCCTGGAGTGTACGCGGGAACTACGAGCAGTACTTC
TRBV19	many	TRBJ1-1	NA	CASSLSGTLGTEAFF	TGTGCCAGTAGCCTCTCCGGGACCTTGGGAACTGAAGCTTTCTTT
TRBV5-4	many	TRBJ2-1	NA	CASSLAGQEQFF	TGTGCCAGCAGCTTAGCGGGCCAGGAGCAGTTCTTC
TRBV15	medium-sized	TRBJ2-7	TRBD1	CATSSNNRGSYEQYF	TGTGCCACCAGCAGTAACAACAGGGGCTCCTACGAGCAGTACTTC
TRBV10-3	many	TRBJ1-4	TRBD1	CAISETGQGPTNEKLFF	TGTGCCATCAGTGAGACCGGACAGGGGCCAACTAATGAAAAACTGTTTTTT
TRBV27	many	TRBJ2-3	NA	CASSLMGGGADTQYF	TGTGCCAGCAGTCTCATGGGGGGAGGAGCAGATACGCAGTATTTT
TRBV12-3/TRBV12-4	NA	TRBJ2-7	NA	CASSLPGVYEQYF	TGTGCCAGCAGTTTACCAGGTGTCTACGAGCAGTACTTC
TRBV19	many	TRBJ1-5	NA	CASSEPGTVTYSNQPQHF	TGTGCCAGTAGTGAACCCGGGACGGTAACATATAGCAATCAGCCCCAGCATTTT
TRBV12-3/TRBV12-4	many	TRBJ1-1	NA	CASTLRQVETEAFF	TGTGCCAGCACCCTAAGGCAGGTTGAGACTGAAGCTTTCTTT
TRBV6-2/TRBV6-3	many	TRBJ2-2	TRBD2	CASSYLLAWTGELFF	TGTGCCAGCAGTTACTTACTAGCGTGGACCGGGGAGCTGTTTTTT
TRBV2	few	TRBJ1-6	NA	CARPGTDNYSPLHF	TGTGCCAGGCCGGGGACCGATAATTATTCACCACTCCACTTT
TRBV30	many	TRBJ1-4	NA	CAGGAKGEKLFF	TGTGCCGGGGGGGCAAAGGGAGAAAAACTGTTTTTT
TRBV27	few	TRBJ2-2	NA	CASSLYVEGAELFF	TGTGCCAGCAGTTTGTATGTGGAGGGCGCGGAGCTGTTTTTT
TRBV9	few	TRBJ2-1	NA	CASSARDAAYNEQFF	TGTGCCAGCAGCGCTCGGGACGCAGCCTACAATGAGCAGTTCTTC
TRBV28	few	TRBJ1-5	NA	CASSLSGLYSNQPEYF	TGTGCCAGCAGTTTAAGTGGGCTCTATAGCAATCAGCCCGAGTATTTT